These 13 T cell receptor beta chains share one sample of origin, sequenced in a study of patients and donors after allogeneic stem cell transplantation. TCRdb reprocessed the RT-PCR reads with MiXCR, giving one entry per CDR3 protein. Of hundreds of thousands of distinct CDR3 sequences in the sample, 16% were seen once. The source material was blood, either unsorted or a sorted T cell fraction (not recorded which). These TCRs come from a human donor who was either an allogeneic HSCT recipient or a stem cell or donor lymphocyte infusion donor (not recorded which). It is not recorded whose cells these are; they may come from a transplant donor.

This clonotype was picked up a small number of times. This chain connects TRBV6-1 to TRBJ2-3; D possibly uses TRBD1 or TRBD2 (6 bases each). CDR1 and CDR2 from the germline V gene are MNHNS and SASEGT. This CDR3 has 17 amino acids. Deletions cut 7 bases from V and 3 bases from J, with 23 bases between. Here the CDR3 DNA reads TGTGCCAGCACCCCCGGGGGCAGACGCTTGAAGACAGATACGCAGTATTTT. This translates into CASTPGGRRLKTDTQYF.

The chain uses TRBV20-1 and TRBJ2-7, with 14 bases that match TRBD2. Looked up from germline, CDR1 is DFQATT and CDR2 is SNEGSKA (reference sequence). V shed 5 bases and J 1 base; nucleotides not matched to a gene: 4. This CDR3 is 15 amino acids long. The CDR3 coding sequence is TGCAGTGCTGGGACTAGCGGGGGAATATCCTACGAGCAGTACTTC. Protein product: CSAGTSGGISYEQYF.

This clonotype was detected a few times. The rearrangement links TRBV29-1 to TRBJ1-1; 8 positions agree with TRBD1. The V gene's germline CDR1 is SQVTM and CDR2 ANQGSEA. Unmatched junction bases numbered 4, after V lost 6 bases and J lost 1 base. The CDR3 has 13 residues. CDR3 nucleotides: TGCAGCGTCGGACAGGGAAAGAACACTGAAGCTTTCTTT. This sequence encodes CSVGQGKNTEAFF.

This clonotype has a handful of counts. The chain has TRBV5-1 and TRBJ2-6, with 7 bases identical to TRBD1. Trimming at V came to 3 bases and at J to 4 bases, leaving 4 bases not matched to a gene. Germline values: CDR1 SGHRS, CDR2 YFSETQ. This CDR3 is 15 amino acids long. This chain's CDR3 is CASSSTGDGANVLTF. For the CDR3, the DNA is TGCGCCAGCAGCTCAACAGGGGACGGGGCCAACGTCCTGACTTTC.

This clonotype has just a few counts. V gene TRBV12-3 or TRBV12-4 combines with J gene TRBJ2-5; D gene ambiguous. This CDR3 contains 13 residues. Trimming shortened V by 5 bases and J by 4 bases, and 11 bases separated the two germline ends. Written as DNA, the CDR3 is TGTGCCAGCAGTAAAGACCTCGCAGAGACCCAGTACTTC. This translates into CASSKDLAETQYF.

The rearrangement links TRBV7-2 to TRBJ2-1, with a weak D call TRBD2 (6 bases). Germline CDR1 SGHTA, CDR2 FQGNSA. V was shortened by 5 bases and J by 4 bases, with 15 bases between the two germline ends. The length of the CDR3 is 15 residues. CDR3 region: CASSVIAEGYNEQFF. As DNA, the CDR3 is TGTGCCAGCAGCGTGATAGCGGAGGGATACAATGAGCAGTTCTTC.

By share of the sample, this clonotype is medium-sized. The genes are TRBV4-1 and TRBJ2-3; the match to TRBD2 covers 11 bases. The trim removed 2 bases at V and 2 bases at J, leaving 6 bases unmatched. Germline V CDR1 and CDR2: MGHRA, YSYEKL. The CDR3 has 17 amino acids. The CDR3 reads CASSQSTSGMYTDTQYF. In nucleotides, the CDR3 is TGCGCCAGCAGCCAATCGACTAGCGGGATGTACACAGATACGCAGTATTTT.

The sample holds many counts of this clonotype. The chain has TRBV21-1 and TRBJ1-2; TRBD1 is the table's D call, not checked against the DNA. TRBV21-1 is listed as a pseudogene. CDR3 size: 13 residues. The CDR3 DNA is TGTGCCAGCAGCGTACGGACAGGGTTCGGCTACACCTTC. As protein: CASSVRTGFGYTF.

The sample holds a few counts of this clonotype. J is TRBJ2-7 and V is TRBV7-9; 7 nucleotides match TRBD2. Germline CDR1 reads SEHNR; CDR2 reads FQNEAQ (reference sequence). The CDR3 length is 15 residues. Trimming at V came to 7 bases and at J to 0 bases, leaving 9 bases not matched to a gene. DNA of the CDR3: TGTGCCAGCACCCCCCCCGGGGGGAGCTCCTACGAGCAGTACTTC. It yields the protein CASTPPGGSSYEQYF.

The rearrangement joins TRBV9 to TRBJ1-5; D unclear. The germline CDR1 and CDR2 sequences are SGDLS and YYNGEE. This CDR3 contains 14 residues. V was pared by 3 bases and J by 4 bases, with 11 bases between. The CDR3 DNA reads TGTGCCAGCAGCGCGGGGTACGGAAATCAGCCCCAGCATTTT. Translating gives CASSAGYGNQPQHF.

In its sample, this clonotype was seen a few times. The gene calls are TRBV2 and TRBJ2-2, with D perhaps matching TRBD1 or TRBD2 (5 bases each). There are 13 residues in the CDR3. Germline CDR1 SNHLY, CDR2 FYNNEI. V lost 7 bases, J lost 6 bases, and 12 bases lay in between. The CDR3 spells CASNRDRPGELFF. The CDR3 region has the DNA TGTGCCAGCAACCGGGACCGTCCCGGGGAGCTGTTTTTT.

This clonotype was counted ten times or more. This chain uses TRBV5-1 with TRBJ1-2, with D unresolved. The CDR3 covers 13 residues. The V and J ends lost 0 bases and 5 bases respectively, with 8 bases between them. The germline CDR1 and CDR2 sequences are SGHRS and YFSETQ. CDR3 bases: TGCGCCAGCAGCTTGGAGAGAGGGTATGGCTACACCTTC. It yields the protein CASSLERGYGYTF.

The CDR3 spells CASSLGWQGVPMNTEAFF. DNA for the CDR3: TGTGCCAGCAGCCTGGGCTGGCAGGGCGTTCCCATGAACACTGAAGCTTTCTTT. The chain carries TRBV12-3 or TRBV12-4 and TRBJ1-1, with D perhaps matching TRBD1 (5 bases). Trimming cost V 6 bases and J 0 bases, with 23 bases left between them. The CDR3 loop spans 18 amino acids.